This record looks at one T cell receptor (beta chain) sequence and its context. This clone's antigen is unknown. No per-base quality is available; no much larger clone lies one base away. CDR1 is given as SGHNT and CDR2 as YYREEE, both from the germline V gene (reference sequence). Deletion took 0 bases off V and 3 bases off J, with a span of 13 bases between the germline ends. The CDR3 contains 15 residues, cysteine and phenylalanine counted. Only CDR3 DNA remains: 45 bases, in frame from the first base. The sample is drawn from a study of metastatic and nonmetastatic thyroid tumors (dated by TCRdb to 2020 to 2022). Regarding the complete study: The researchers compared repertoires between peripheral blood samples and tumor or nodule tissue samples from patients with malignant or benign thyroid disease.

No treatment had been received by any patient before thyroid surgery. Using T-cell receptor beta sequencing, the study looked back at clinical samples from patients collected from the early 2010s to the late 2010s. The library was prepared using PCR. Reads for this sample came from an Illumina HiSeq 4000. High-throughput sequencing was used to profile the CDR3 region of the TCR beta-chain in every patient. The authors' pipeline ran thus. Drawing on CDR3 differences between clinicopathological groups, the researchers built a classifier meant to tell apart patients with distant-metastatic papillary thyroid cancer. The Shannon index was used to measure repertoire diversity, and the Morisita-Horn index was used to measure how similar tumor and blood repertoires were. TCRdb passed the public sequencing reads through fastp at Q25 and MiXCR, retaining productive beta sequences. TCRdb assigned the V and J calls; the authors' analysis was not used. The sample table contains 21,000 or so clones; only one count was recorded for about 12% of them. Approximately 6.2% of the sample belongs to the ten largest clones.

The paper as a whole reports these results and caveats: In both blood and tumor samples, TCR beta diversity was reported to be significantly higher in malignant tumors than in benign nodules.

Specimen: blood. The rearrangement combines TRBV5-4 with TRBJ2-7; the D gene remains uncertain. This sequence was found in a male donor with papillary thyroid cancer or a benign thyroid nodule (not recorded which). Some clones in this sample may be carry-over from other donors' samples. The DNA sequence reads TGTGCCAGCAGCTTGGTTCCAAGACCCGACTACGAGCAGTACTTC. Translated, it gives CASSLVPRPDYEQYF. The full variable domain, with segments outside the CDR3 supplied by the reference TRBV5-4 and TRBJ2-7 proteins, appears as ETGVTQSPTHLIKTRGQQVTLRCSSQSGHNTVSWYQQALGQGPQFIFQYYREEENGRGNFPPRFSGLQFPNYSSELNVNALELDDSALYLCASSLVPRPDYEQYFGPGTRLTVT.